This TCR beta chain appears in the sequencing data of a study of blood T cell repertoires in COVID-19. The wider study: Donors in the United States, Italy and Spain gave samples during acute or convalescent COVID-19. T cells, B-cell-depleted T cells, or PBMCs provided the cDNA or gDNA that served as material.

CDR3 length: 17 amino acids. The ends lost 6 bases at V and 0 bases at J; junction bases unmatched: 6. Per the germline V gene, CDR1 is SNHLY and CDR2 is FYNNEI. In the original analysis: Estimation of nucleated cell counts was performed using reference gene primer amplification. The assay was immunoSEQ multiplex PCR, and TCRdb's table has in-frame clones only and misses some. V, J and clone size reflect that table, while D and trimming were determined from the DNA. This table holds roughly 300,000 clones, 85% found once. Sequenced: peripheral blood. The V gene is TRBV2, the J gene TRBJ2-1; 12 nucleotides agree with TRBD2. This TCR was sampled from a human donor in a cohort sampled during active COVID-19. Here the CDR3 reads CASRLAGGSSSYNEQFF. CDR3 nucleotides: TGTGCCAGCAGGCTAGCGGGAGGGTCGAGCTCCTACAATGAGCAGTTCTTC.